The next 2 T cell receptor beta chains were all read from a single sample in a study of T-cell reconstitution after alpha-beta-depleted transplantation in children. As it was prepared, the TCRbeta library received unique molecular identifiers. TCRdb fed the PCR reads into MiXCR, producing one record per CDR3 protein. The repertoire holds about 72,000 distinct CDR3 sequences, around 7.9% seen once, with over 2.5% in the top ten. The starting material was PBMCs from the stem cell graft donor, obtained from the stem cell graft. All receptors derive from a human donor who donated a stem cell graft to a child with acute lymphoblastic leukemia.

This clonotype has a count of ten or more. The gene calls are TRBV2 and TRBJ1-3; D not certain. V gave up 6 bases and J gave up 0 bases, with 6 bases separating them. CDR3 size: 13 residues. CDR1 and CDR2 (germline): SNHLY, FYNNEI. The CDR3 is CASSGTSGNTIYF. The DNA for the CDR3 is TGTGCCAGCAGCGGAACCTCTGGAAACACCATATATTTT.

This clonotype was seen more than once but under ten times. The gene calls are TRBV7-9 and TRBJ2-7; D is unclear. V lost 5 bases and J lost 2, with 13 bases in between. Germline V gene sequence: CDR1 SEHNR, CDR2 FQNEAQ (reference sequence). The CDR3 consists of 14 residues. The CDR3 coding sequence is TGTGCCAGCAGCCCCTCAACTGGAACCTACGAGCAGTACTTC. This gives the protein CASSPSTGTYEQYF.